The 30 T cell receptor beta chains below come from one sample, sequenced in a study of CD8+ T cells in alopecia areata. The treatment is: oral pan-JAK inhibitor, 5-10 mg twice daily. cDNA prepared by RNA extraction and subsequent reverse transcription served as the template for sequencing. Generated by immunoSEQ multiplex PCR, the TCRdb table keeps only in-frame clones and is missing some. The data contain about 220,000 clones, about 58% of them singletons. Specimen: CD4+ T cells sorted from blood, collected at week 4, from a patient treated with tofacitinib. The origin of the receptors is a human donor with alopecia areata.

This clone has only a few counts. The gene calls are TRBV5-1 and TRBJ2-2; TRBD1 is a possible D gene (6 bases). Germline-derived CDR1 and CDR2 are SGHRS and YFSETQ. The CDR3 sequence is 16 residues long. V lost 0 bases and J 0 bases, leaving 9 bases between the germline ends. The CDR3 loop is CASSLAGVANTGELFF. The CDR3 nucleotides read TGCGCCAGCAGCTTGGCAGGGGTCGCGAACACCGGGGAGCTGTTTTTT.

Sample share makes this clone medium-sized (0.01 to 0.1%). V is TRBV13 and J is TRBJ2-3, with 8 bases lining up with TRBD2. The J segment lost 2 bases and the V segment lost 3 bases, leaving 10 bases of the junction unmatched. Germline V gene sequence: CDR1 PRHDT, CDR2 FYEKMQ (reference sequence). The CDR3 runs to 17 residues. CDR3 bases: TGTGCCAGCAGCTTCCGGACTAGCCGACTATCCACAGATACGCAGTATTTT. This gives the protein CASSFRTSRLSTDTQYF.

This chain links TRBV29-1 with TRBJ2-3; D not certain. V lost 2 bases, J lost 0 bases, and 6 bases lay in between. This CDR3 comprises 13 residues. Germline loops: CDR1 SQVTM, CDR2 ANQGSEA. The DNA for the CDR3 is TGCAGCGTTGAATTTAGCAGCACAGATACGCAGTATTTT. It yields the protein CSVEFSSTDTQYF.

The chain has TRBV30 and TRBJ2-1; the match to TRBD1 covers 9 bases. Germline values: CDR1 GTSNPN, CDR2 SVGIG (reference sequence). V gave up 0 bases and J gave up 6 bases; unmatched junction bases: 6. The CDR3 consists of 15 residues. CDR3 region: CAWSVRTGVGNEQFF. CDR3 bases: TGTGCCTGGAGTGTACGGACAGGGGTCGGCAATGAGCAGTTCTTC.

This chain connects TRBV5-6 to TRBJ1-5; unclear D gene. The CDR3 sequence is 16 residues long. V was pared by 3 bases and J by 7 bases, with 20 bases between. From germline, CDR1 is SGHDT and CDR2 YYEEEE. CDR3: CASSSFNDFGEQPQHF. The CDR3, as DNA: TGTGCCAGCAGCTCATTCAACGACTTCGGGGAGCAGCCCCAGCATTTT.

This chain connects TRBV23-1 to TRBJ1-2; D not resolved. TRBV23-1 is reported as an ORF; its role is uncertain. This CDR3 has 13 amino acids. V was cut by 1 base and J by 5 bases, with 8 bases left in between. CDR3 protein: CASSQFPCYGYTF. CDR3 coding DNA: TGCGCCAGCAGTCAATTCCCATGTTATGGCTACACCTTC.

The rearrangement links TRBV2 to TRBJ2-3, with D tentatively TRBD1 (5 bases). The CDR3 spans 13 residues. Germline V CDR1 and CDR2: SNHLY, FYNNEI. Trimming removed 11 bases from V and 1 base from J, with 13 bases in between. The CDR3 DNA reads TGTGCCGGTCAAAGGGGTGGCACAGATACGCAGTATTTT. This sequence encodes CAGQRGGTDTQYF.

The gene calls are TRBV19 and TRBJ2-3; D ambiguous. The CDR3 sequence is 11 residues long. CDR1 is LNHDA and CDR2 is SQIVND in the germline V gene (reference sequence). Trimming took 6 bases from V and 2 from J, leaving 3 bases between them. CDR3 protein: CASRNTDTQYF. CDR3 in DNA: TGTGCCAGTAGGAACACAGATACGCAGTATTTT.

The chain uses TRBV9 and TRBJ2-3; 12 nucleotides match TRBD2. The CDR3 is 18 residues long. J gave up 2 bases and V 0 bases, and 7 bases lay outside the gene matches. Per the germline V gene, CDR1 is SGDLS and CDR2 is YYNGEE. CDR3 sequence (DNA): TGTGCCAGCAGCGTAGCGGGGGGACTAGCGGGCAACACAGATACGCAGTATTTT. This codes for CASSVAGGLAGNTDTQYF.

CDR3 in DNA: TGTGCCTGGAGTTCTTGGGTTACCTATGGCTACACCTTC. This sequence encodes CAWSSWVTYGYTF. This chain links TRBV30 with TRBJ1-2; D gene uncertain. CDR1 is GTSNPN, CDR2 SVGIG, per germline (reference sequence). CDR3 length: 13 residues. Trimming cost V 2 bases and J 4 bases, with 11 bases left between them.

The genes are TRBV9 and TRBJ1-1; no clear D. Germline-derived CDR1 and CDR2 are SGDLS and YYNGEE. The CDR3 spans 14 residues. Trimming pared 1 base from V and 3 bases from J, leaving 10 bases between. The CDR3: CASSVSTKDTEAFF. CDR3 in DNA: TGTGCCAGCAGCGTATCCACTAAGGACACTGAAGCTTTCTTT.

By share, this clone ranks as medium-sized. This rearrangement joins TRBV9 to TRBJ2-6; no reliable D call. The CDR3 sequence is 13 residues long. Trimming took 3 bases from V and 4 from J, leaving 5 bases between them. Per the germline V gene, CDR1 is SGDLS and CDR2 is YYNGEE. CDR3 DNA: TGTGCCAGCAGCGCGTCCGGGGCCAACGTCCTGACTTTC. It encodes CASSASGANVLTF. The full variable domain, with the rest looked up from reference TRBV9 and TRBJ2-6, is DSGVTQTPKHLITATGQRVTLRCSPRSGDLSVYWYQQSLDQGLQFLIQYYNGEERAKGNILERFSAQQFPDLHSELNLSSLELGDSALYFCASSASGANVLTFGAGSRLTVL.

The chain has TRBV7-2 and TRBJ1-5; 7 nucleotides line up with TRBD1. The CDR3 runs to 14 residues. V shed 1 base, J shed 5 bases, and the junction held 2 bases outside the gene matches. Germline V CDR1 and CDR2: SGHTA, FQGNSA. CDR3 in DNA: TGTGCCAGCAGCTTAGGAGGGGGCGATCAGCCCCAGCATTTT. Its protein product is CASSLGGGDQPQHF.

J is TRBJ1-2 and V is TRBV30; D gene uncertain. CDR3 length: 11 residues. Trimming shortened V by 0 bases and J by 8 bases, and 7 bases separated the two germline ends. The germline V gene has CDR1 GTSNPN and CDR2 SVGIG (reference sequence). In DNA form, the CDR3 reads TGTGCCTGGAGTGTTGCGAAGGGCTACACCTTC. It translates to CAWSVAKGYTF.

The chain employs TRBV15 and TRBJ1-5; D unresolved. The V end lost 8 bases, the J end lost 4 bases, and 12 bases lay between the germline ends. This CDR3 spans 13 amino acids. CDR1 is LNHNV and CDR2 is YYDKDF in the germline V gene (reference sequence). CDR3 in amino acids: CATSSMANQPQHF. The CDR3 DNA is TGTGCCACCTCGTCGATGGCGAATCAGCCCCAGCATTTT.

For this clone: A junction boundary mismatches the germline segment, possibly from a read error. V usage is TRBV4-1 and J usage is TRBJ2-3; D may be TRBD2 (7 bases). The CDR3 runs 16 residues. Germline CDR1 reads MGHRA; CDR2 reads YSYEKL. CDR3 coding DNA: TGTGCCAGCAGCCAAGAAGGGGGGGCTGGCACAGATACGCAGTATTTT. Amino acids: CASSQEGGAGTDTQYF.

The CDR3 loop is CASSQTGQGAGGYTF. In DNA form, the CDR3 reads TGCGCCAGCAGCCAAACGGGACAGGGGGCGGGTGGCTACACCTTC. J is TRBJ1-2 and V is TRBV4-3, with 12 bases fitting TRBD1. V shed 2 bases, J shed 7 bases, and the junction held 5 bases outside the gene matches. This CDR3 region has 15 residues. Looked up from germline, CDR1 is LGHNA and CDR2 is YSLEER.

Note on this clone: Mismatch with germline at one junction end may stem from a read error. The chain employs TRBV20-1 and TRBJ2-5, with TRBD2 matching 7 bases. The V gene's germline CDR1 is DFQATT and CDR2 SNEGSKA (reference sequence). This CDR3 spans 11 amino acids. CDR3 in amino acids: CSARWRETQHF. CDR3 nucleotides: TGCAGTGCTAGATGGCGGGAGACCCAGCACTTC.

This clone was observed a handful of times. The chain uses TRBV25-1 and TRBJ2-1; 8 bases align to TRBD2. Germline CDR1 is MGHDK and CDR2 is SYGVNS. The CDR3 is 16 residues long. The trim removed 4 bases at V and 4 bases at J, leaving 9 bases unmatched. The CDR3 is CASSATSGGRYNEQFF. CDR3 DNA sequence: TGTGCCAGCAGTGCTACGAGCGGGGGCCGTTACAATGAGCAGTTCTTC.

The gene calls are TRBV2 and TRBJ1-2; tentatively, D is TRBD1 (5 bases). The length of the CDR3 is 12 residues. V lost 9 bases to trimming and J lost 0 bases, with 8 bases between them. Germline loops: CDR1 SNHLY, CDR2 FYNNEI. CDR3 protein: CARDTANYGYTF. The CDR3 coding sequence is TGTGCCAGGGACACAGCTAACTATGGCTACACCTTC.

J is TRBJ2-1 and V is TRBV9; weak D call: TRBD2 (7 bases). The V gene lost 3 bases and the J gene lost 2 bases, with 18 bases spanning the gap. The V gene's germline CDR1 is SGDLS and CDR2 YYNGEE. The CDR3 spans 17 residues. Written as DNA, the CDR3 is TGTGCCAGCAGCGAACAAGTCCGGGGGGCCCCCTACAATGAGCAGTTCTTC. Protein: CASSEQVRGAPYNEQFF. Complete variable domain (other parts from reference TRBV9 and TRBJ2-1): DSGVTQTPKHLITATGQRVTLRCSPRSGDLSVYWYQQSLDQGLQFLIQYYNGEERAKGNILERFSAQQFPDLHSELNLSSLELGDSALYFCASSEQVRGAPYNEQFFGPGTRLTVL.

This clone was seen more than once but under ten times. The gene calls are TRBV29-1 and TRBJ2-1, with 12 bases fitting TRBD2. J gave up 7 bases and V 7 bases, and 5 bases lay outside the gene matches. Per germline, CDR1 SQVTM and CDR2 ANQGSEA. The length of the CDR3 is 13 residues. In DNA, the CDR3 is TGCAGCGCCGCGACTAGCGGGGGAAATGAGCAGTTCTTC. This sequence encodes CSAATSGGNEQFF.

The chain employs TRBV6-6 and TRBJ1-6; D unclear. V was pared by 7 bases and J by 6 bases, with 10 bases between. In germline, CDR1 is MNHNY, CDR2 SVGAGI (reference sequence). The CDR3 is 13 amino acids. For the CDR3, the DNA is TGTGCCAGCACGGAGAGGACTAATTCACCCCTCCACTTT. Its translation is CASTERTNSPLHF.

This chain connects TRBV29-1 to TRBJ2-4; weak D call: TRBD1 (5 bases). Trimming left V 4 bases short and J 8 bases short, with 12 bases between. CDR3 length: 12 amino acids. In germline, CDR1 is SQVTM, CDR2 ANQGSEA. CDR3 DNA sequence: TGCAGCGTTGTATTAGAACAGGACATTCAGTACTTC. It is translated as CSVVLEQDIQYF.

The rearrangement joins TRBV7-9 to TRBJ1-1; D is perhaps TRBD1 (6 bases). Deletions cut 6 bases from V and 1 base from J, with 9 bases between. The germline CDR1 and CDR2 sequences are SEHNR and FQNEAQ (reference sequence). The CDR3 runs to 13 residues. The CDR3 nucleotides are TGTGCCAGCAGTAGGGGACAGAACACTGAAGCTTTCTTT. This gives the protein CASSRGQNTEAFF.

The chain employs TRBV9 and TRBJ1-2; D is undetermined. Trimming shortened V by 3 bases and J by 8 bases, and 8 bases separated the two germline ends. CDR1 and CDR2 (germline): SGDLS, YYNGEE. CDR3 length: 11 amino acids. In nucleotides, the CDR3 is TGTGCCAGCAGCGCCGTTGAGGGCTACACCTTC. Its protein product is CASSAVEGYTF. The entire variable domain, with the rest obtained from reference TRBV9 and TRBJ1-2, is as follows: DSGVTQTPKHLITATGQRVTLRCSPRSGDLSVYWYQQSLDQGLQFLIQYYNGEERAKGNILERFSAQQFPDLHSELNLSSLELGDSALYFCASSAVEGYTFGSGTRLTVV.

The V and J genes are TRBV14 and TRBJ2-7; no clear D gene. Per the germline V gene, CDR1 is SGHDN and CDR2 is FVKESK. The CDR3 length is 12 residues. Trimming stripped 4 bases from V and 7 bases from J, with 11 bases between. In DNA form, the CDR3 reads TGTGCCAGCAGCCGTCCCGGCGGTGAGCAGTACTTC. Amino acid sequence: CASSRPGGEQYF.

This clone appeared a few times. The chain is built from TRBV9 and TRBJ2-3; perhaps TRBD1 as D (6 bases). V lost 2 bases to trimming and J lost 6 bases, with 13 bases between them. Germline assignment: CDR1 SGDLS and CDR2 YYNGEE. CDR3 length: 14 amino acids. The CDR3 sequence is CASSVRQAPDTQYF. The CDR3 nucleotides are TGTGCCAGCAGCGTTAGACAGGCCCCGGATACGCAGTATTTT. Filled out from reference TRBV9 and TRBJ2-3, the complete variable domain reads DSGVTQTPKHLITATGQRVTLRCSPRSGDLSVYWYQQSLDQGLQFLIQYYNGEERAKGNILERFSAQQFPDLHSELNLSSLELGDSALYFCASSVRQAPDTQYFGPGTRLTVL.

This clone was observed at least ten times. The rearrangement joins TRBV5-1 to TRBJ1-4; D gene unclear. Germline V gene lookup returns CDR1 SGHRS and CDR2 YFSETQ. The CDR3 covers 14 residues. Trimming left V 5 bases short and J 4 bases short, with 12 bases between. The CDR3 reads CASRSGGVNEKLFF. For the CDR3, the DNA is TGCGCCAGCAGATCGGGCGGAGTTAATGAAAAACTGTTTTTT.

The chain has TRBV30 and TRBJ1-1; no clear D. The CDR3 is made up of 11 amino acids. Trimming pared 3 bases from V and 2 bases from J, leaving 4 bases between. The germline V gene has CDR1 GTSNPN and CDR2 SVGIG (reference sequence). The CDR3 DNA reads TGTGCCTGGAGGTATAACACTGAAGCTTTCTTT. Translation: CAWRYNTEAFF.